A single sample is the source of the 19 T cell receptor beta chains below, sequenced in a study of T cell responses to AZD1222 COVID-19 vaccine (dated by TCRdb to the early 2020s). Interpreted using the paper, the time point label stands for: about 28 days (+/-7) after the second vaccine dose. The library relied on the immunoSEQ multiplex PCR assay. TCRdb re-hosts the immuneACCESS table, in-frame sequences only. Its copies lack some clones; in the studies checked, an unresolved V gene accounts for under half of them, and the cause for the rest is not known. This sample is represented by about 89,000 clones; about 89% of them were singletons. 5.5% of the sample is in the top ten clones. Sequences were derived from peripheral blood, sampled 28 days after the second AZD1222 dose. The receptors here all came from an adult who received the AZD1222 COVID-19 vaccine.

The chain uses TRBV18 and TRBJ1-2, with D perhaps matching TRBD1 (6 bases). Germline V CDR1 and CDR2: KGHSH, LQKENI. CDR3 length: 13 amino acids. Trimming took 5 bases from V and 3 from J, leaving 10 bases between them. The CDR3 bases are TGTGCCAGCTCAGTGGCAGGGGACTATGGCTACACCTTC. This encodes CASSVAGDYGYTF.

The genes are TRBV19 and TRBJ1-3; D is unclear. Trimming took off 4 bases at V and 0 bases at J, with 13 bases between the two ends. Germline-derived CDR1 and CDR2 are LNHDA and SQIVND (reference sequence). This CDR3 contains 16 residues. The CDR3 sequence is CASSTPGKSSGNTIYF. In nucleotides, the CDR3 is TGTGCCAGTAGTACTCCGGGCAAGAGCTCTGGAAACACCATATATTTT.

J is TRBJ2-1 and V is TRBV7-2; possible D gene TRBD2, 6 bases. V was pared by 5 bases and J by 4 bases, with 24 bases between. CDR3 size: 18 residues. The germline V gene encodes CDR1 SGHTA and CDR2 FQGNSA. The CDR3 here is CASSPVLVKGLRYNEQFF. CDR3 nucleotides: TGTGCCAGCAGCCCGGTACTAGTTAAAGGACTAAGATACAATGAGCAGTTCTTC.

The chain has TRBV7-9 and TRBJ1-1, with no clear D. CDR1 is SEHNR and CDR2 is FQNEAQ in the germline V gene (reference sequence). This CDR3 has 13 amino acids. The V and J ends lost 4 bases and 3 bases respectively, with 9 bases between them. CDR3 region: CASSSLGDTEAFF. The CDR3 DNA reads TGTGCCAGCAGCTCCCTGGGTGACACTGAAGCTTTCTTT.

The chain recombines TRBV18 with TRBJ1-1, with D unresolved. Trimming removed 0 bases from V and 1 base from J, with 12 bases in between. Germline-derived CDR1 and CDR2 are KGHSH and LQKENI. This CDR3 contains 16 residues. The CDR3 region has the DNA TGTGCCAGCTCACCACCGTCGTGGACGGGGAACACTGAAGCTTTCTTT. Amino acid sequence: CASSPPSWTGNTEAFF.

The chain couples TRBV5-1 to TRBJ2-7; a possible D gene is TRBD1 (5 bases). The ends were cut back, 1 base at V and 5 bases at J, with 16 bases in the middle. This CDR3 has 15 amino acids. CDR1 SGHRS and CDR2 YFSETQ come from the germline V gene. This CDR3 reads CASSLQTGGRDEQYF. The CDR3 DNA is TGCGCCAGCAGCTTGCAAACAGGTGGACGGGACGAGCAGTACTTC.

The chain recombines TRBV9 with TRBJ1-6; TRBD1 is a possible D gene (5 bases). This CDR3 is built from 16 residues. Germline CDR1 is SGDLS and CDR2 is YYNGEE. V gave up 4 bases and J gave up 7 bases, with 18 bases separating them. The CDR3 loop reads CASSLLPDTKNSPLHF. In DNA form, the CDR3 reads TGTGCCAGCAGCTTACTACCGGACACTAAGAATTCACCCCTCCACTTT.

The chain joins TRBV3-1 (or the pseudogene TRBV3-2) to TRBJ2-1, with 10 bases matching TRBD2. The germline gives CDR1 LGHDT, CDR2 YNNKEL (reference sequence). This CDR3 spans 17 amino acids. V was pared by 4 bases and J by 0 bases, with 6 bases of the junction left unmatched. The CDR3, as DNA: TGTGCCAGCAGCCGAAAACTAGCGGGGTTCTCCTACAATGAGCAGTTCTTC. It is translated as CASSRKLAGFSYNEQFF.

The rearrangement joins TRBV6-6 to TRBJ1-1; 7 nucleotides match TRBD1. V trimming: 0 bases; J trimming: 8 bases; junction bases outside the gene matches: 6. This CDR3 spans 14 amino acids. From germline, CDR1 is MNHNY and CDR2 SVGAGI (reference sequence). The CDR3 is CASSYSGRDSEAFF. For the CDR3, the DNA is TGTGCCAGCAGTTACTCGGGGAGGGACAGCGAAGCTTTCTTT.

This clone was found once. This rearrangement joins TRBV12-3 or TRBV12-4 to TRBJ2-3; perhaps TRBD2 as D (5 bases). The CDR3 totals 13 residues. V lost 6 bases to trimming and J lost 6 bases, with 13 bases between them. DNA of the CDR3: TGTGCCAGCAGCCCCACCCGGGGTGATACGCAGTATTTT. Translation: CASSPTRGDTQYF.

The V call is TRBV18, the J call TRBJ1-1, with D unresolved. The CDR3 extends over 13 amino acids. CDR1 is KGHSH and CDR2 is LQKENI in the germline V gene. The V gene lost 5 bases and the J gene lost 3 bases, with 10 bases spanning the gap. CDR3 bases: TGTGCCAGCTCAATAAACAGAGACACTGAAGCTTTCTTT. Amino acid sequence: CASSINRDTEAFF. The full variable domain, its missing parts supplied by reference TRBV18 and TRBJ1-1, is NAGVMQNPRHLVRRRGQEARLRCSPMKGHSHVYWYRQLPEEGLKFMVYLQKENIIDESGMPKERFSAEFPKEGPSILRIQQVVRGDSAAYFCASSINRDTEAFFGQGTRLTVV.

The V gene is TRBV10-3, the J gene TRBJ2-7, with a weak D call TRBD1 (6 bases). The germline gives CDR1 ENHRY, CDR2 SYGVKD. The CDR3 consists of 13 residues. V was clipped by 11 bases and J by 4 bases, with 18 bases between them. CDR3 region: CAAPTGLSYEQYF. DNA of the CDR3: TGTGCCGCCCCCACAGGGTTATCTTACGAGCAGTACTTC.

In regard to this clone: This may be a read error, as it is one base from a much larger clone. The chain links TRBV6-4 to TRBJ2-2, with D uncertain. There are 13 residues in the CDR3. The germline V gene has CDR1 MRHNA and CDR2 SNTAGT. The germline V and J ends were trimmed by 2 bases and 3 bases, with 4 bases remaining between them. CDR3 coding DNA: TGTGCCAGCAGTGACACGGACACCGGGGAGCTGTTTTTT. Translation gives CASSDTDTGELFF.

V usage is TRBV10-3 and J usage is TRBJ1-2; D is unresolved. CDR1 is ENHRY and CDR2 is SYGVKD in the germline V gene. The ends were cut back, 0 bases at V and 0 bases at J, with 8 bases in the middle. This CDR3 comprises 15 residues. CDR3 protein: CAISESGYTNYGYTF. The CDR3 bases are TGTGCCATCAGTGAGTCAGGGTATACTAACTATGGCTACACCTTC.

The V call is TRBV6-6, the J call TRBJ2-7; D ambiguous. Germline V CDR1 and CDR2: MNHNY, SVGAGI (reference sequence). Deletions cut 2 bases from V and 5 bases from J, with 19 bases between. The CDR3 is made up of 16 amino acids. For the CDR3, the DNA is TGTGCCAGCAGTTACCCCCCCGGGTTAAGGTCCAACGAGCAGTACTTC. The encoded protein is CASSYPPGLRSNEQYF.

V is TRBV5-4 and J is TRBJ2-5; tentative D call: TRBD2 (5 bases). Germline V gives CDR1 SGHNT, CDR2 YYREEE (reference sequence). V lost 0 bases and J 5 bases, leaving 14 bases between the germline ends. The CDR3 has 15 residues. The DNA for the CDR3 is TGTGCCAGCAGCTTGGGGACGGGGTTGTGGGAGACCCAGTACTTC. Translated: CASSLGTGLWETQYF.

The rearrangement uses TRBV30 and TRBJ1-2, with D hard to call. Germline assignment: CDR1 GTSNPN and CDR2 SVGIG (reference sequence). The CDR3 sequence is 12 residues long. Trimming took off 4 bases at V and 1 base at J, with 7 bases between the two ends. CDR3 DNA: TGTGCCTGGACGTACGGTAACTATGGCTACACCTTC. Amino acids: CAWTYGNYGYTF. The whole variable domain, remainder taken from reference TRBV30 and TRBJ1-2, is SQTIHQWPATLVQPVGSPLSLECTVEGTSNPNLYWYRQAAGRGLQLLFYSVGIGQISSEVPQNLSASRPQDRQFILSSKKLLLSDSGFYLCAWTYGNYGYTFGSGTRLTVV.

V is TRBV5-1 and J is TRBJ1-2, with a tentative D call TRBD1 (5 bases). CDR3 size: 13 residues. Germline V gene data show CDR1 as SGHRS and CDR2 as YFSETQ. V lost 4 bases and J 4 bases, leaving 11 bases between the germline ends. CDR3 DNA: TGCGCCAGCAGCGGGGGACGGCTCTATGGCTACACCTTC. It translates to CASSGGRLYGYTF.

This clone was counted a single time. The chain uses TRBV10-2 and TRBJ2-3; D tentatively fits TRBD1 or TRBD2 (6 bases each). The CDR3 is made up of 16 amino acids. Trimming shortened V by 3 bases and J by 2 bases, and 15 bases separated the two germline ends. Germline CDR1 is WSHSY and CDR2 is SAAADI. The CDR3: CASSDQRRGLTDTQYF. The CDR3 bases are TGCGCCAGCAGTGATCAGCGTCGGGGGCTCACAGATACGCAGTATTTT.